The following is a T cell receptor (beta chain) sequence with its context. The data were obtained in a study of technical replicates of blood from a handful of donors. Generated by immunoSEQ multiplex PCR, the TCRdb table keeps only in-frame clones and is missing some. The repertoire holds 80,000 to 90,000 clones, roughly 94% seen once, with roughly 0.25% in the top ten. Trimming cost V 5 bases and J 4 bases; bases outside gene matches: 1. The CDR3 has 13 residues. CDR1 SSHAT and CDR2 FNYEAQ come from the germline V gene (reference sequence). J is TRBJ1-3 and V is TRBV7-7; 8 bases match TRBD1. This TCR derives from a human donor in good health. Sequencing input: T cells isolated from PBMCs. The CDR3 bases are TGTGCCAGCAGCCGGGACAGGGGAAACACCATATATTTT. As protein: CASSRDRGNTIYF.